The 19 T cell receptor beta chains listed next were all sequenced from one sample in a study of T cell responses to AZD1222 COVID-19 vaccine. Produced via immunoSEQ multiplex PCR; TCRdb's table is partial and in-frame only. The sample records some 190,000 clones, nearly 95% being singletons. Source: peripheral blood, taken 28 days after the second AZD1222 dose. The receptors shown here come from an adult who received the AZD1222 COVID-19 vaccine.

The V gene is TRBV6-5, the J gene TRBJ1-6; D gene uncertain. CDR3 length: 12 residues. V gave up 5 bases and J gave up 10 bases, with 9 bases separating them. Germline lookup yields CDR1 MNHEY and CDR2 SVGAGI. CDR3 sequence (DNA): TGTGCCAGCAGTCGGGAGGGATCACCCCTCCACTTT. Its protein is CASSREGSPLHF.

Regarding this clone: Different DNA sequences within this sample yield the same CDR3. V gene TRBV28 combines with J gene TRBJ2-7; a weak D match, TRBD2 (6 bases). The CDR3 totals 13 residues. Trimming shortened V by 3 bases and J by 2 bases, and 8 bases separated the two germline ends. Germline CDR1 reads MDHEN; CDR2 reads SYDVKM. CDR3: CASSFGGTYEQYF. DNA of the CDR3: TGTGCCAGCAGTTTTGGCGGGACCTACGAGCAGTACTTC.

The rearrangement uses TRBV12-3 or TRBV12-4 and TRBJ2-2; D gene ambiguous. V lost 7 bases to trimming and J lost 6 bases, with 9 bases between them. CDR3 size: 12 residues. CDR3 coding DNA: TGTGCCAGCACCCTCGGGCCCGGGGAGCTGTTTTTT. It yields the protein CASTLGPGELFF.

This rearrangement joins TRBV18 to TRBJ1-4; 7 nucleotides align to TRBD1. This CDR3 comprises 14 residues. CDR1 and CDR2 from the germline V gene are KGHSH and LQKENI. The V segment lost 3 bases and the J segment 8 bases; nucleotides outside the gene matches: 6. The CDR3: CASSPATGREKLFF. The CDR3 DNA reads TGTGCCAGCTCACCCGCGACAGGGCGCGAAAAACTGTTTTTT.

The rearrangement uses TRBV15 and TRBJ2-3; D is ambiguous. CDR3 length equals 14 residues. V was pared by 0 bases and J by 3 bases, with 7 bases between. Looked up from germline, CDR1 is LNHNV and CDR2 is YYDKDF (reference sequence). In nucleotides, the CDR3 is TGTGCCACCAGCAGAGATCCGGCGACAGATACGCAGTATTTT. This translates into CATSRDPATDTQYF.

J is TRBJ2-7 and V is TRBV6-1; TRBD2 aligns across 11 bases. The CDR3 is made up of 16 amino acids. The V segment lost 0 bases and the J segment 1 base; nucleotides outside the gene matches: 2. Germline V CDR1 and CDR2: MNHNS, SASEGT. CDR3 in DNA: TGTGCCAGCAGTGAAGCTACTAGCGGGGGTTCCTACGAGCAGTACTTC. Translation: CASSEATSGGSYEQYF.

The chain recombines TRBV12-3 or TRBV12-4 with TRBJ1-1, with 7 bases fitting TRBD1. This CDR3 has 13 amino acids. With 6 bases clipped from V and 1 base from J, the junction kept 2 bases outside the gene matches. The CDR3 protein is CASRGQRNTEAFF. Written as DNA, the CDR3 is TGTGCCAGCAGGGGACAGAGGAACACTGAAGCTTTCTTT.

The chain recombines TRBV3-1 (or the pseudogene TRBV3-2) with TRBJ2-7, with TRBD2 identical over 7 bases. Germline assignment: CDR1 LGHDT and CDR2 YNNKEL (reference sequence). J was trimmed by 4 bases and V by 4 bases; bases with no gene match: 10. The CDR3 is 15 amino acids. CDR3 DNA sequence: TGTGCCAGCAGCCCCCGGGACGGGAGGCCATACGAGCAGTACTTC. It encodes CASSPRDGRPYEQYF.

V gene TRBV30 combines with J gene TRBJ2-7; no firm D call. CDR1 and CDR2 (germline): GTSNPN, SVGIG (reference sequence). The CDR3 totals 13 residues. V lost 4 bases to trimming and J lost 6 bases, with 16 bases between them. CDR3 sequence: CAWNWQTSGEQYF. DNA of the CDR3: TGTGCCTGGAATTGGCAGACCTCTGGCGAGCAGTACTTC.

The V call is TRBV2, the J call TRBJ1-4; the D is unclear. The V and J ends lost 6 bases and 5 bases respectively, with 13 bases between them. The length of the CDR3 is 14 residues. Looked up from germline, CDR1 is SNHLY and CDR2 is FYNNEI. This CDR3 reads CASSLGSGNEKLFF. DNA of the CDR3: TGTGCCAGCAGCCTAGGGTCTGGGAATGAAAAACTGTTTTTT.

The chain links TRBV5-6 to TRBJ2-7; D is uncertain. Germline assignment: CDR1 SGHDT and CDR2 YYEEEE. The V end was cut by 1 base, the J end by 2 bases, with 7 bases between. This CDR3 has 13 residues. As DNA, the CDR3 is TGTGCCAGCAGCTTGTCAGGTACCTACGAGCAGTACTTC. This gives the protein CASSLSGTYEQYF.

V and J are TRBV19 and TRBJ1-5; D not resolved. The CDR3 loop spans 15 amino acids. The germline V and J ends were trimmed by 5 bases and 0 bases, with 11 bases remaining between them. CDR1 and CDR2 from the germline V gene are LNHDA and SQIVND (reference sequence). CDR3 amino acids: CASSPLHDSNQPQHF. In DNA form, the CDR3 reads TGTGCCAGTAGTCCCCTACACGATAGCAATCAGCCCCAGCATTTT. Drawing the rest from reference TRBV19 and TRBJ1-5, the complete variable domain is DGGITQSPKYLFRKEGQNVTLSCEQNLNHDAMYWYRQDPGQGLRLIYYSQIVNDFQKGDIAEGYSVSREKKESFPLTVTSAQKNPTAFYLCASSPLHDSNQPQHFGDGTRLSIL.

CDR3 sequence reads: CASSPETVYGYTF. The CDR3 nucleotides read TGCGCCAGCAGCCCGGAGACCGTCTATGGCTACACCTTC. The chain carries TRBV5-1 and TRBJ1-2; D call uncertain. CDR3 length equals 13 residues. In germline, CDR1 is SGHRS, CDR2 YFSETQ. Trimming took off 4 bases at V and 4 bases at J, with 11 bases between the two ends.

CDR3 residues: CASSVQVNYEQYF. The CDR3 bases are TGCGCCAGCAGCGTACAGGTTAACTACGAGCAGTACTTC. The V call is TRBV5-1, the J call TRBJ2-7; the D gene is possibly TRBD1 (5 bases). The CDR3 is made up of 13 amino acids. Trimming left V 4 bases short and J 3 bases short, with 11 bases between. From germline, CDR1 is SGHRS and CDR2 YFSETQ.

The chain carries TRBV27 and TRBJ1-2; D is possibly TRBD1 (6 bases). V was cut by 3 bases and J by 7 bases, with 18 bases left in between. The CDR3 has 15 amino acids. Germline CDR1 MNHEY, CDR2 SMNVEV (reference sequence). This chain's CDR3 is CASSLGLGGARGYTF. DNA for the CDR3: TGTGCCAGCAGTTTGGGCCTAGGGGGGGCACGTGGCTACACCTTC.

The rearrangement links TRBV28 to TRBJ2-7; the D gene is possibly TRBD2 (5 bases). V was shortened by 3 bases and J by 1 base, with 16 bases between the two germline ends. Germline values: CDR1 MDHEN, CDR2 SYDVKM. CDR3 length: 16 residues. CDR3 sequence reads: CASSLSLAPGSYEQYF. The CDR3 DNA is TGTGCCAGCAGTTTGTCCCTAGCCCCCGGGTCCTACGAGCAGTACTTC.

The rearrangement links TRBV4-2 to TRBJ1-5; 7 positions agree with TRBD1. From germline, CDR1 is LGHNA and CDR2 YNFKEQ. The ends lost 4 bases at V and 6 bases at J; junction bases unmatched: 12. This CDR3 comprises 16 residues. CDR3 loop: CASSPDWEGASQPQHF. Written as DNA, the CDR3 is TGTGCCAGCAGCCCTGATTGGGAGGGGGCAAGTCAGCCCCAGCATTTT.

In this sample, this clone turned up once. CDR3 loop: CASSDIGGPLGYTF. In nucleotides, the CDR3 is TGCGCCAGCAGCGATATCGGGGGTCCCCTTGGCTACACCTTC. The chain joins TRBV5-1 to TRBJ1-2, with D possibly TRBD1 on 5 matching bases. Germline lookup yields CDR1 SGHRS and CDR2 YFSETQ. This CDR3 is built from 14 residues. V lost 4 bases, J lost 7 bases, and 17 bases lay in between.

The CDR3 nucleotides are TGTGCCGGCTGGGTCACTAGCGCCTCCTCCTACAATGAGCAGTTCTTC. Translating it yields CAGWVTSASSYNEQFF. The rearrangement joins TRBV2 to TRBJ2-1; 7 bases fit TRBD2. The V segment lost 11 bases and the J segment 0 bases; nucleotides outside the gene matches: 13. The CDR3 totals 16 residues. Germline V lookup: CDR1 SNHLY, CDR2 FYNNEI.